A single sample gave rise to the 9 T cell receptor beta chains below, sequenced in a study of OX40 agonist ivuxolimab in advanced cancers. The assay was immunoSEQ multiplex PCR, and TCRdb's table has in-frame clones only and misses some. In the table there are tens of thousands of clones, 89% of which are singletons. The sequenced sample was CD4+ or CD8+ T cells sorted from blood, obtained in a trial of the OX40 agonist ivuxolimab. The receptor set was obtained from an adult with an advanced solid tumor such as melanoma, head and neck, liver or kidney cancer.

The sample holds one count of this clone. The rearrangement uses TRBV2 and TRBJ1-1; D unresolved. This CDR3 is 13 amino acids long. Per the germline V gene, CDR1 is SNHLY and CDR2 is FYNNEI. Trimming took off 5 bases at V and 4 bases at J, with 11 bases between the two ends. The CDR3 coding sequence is TGTGCCAGCAGTTACGGAGTGAGCACTGAAGCTTTCTTT. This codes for CASSYGVSTEAFF. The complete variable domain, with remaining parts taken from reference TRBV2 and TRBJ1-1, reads EPEVTQTPSHQVTQMGQEVILRCVPISNHLYFYWYRQILGQKVEFLVSFYNNEISEKSEIFDDQFSVERPDGSNFTLKIRSTKLEDSAMYFCASSYGVSTEAFFGQGTRLTVV.

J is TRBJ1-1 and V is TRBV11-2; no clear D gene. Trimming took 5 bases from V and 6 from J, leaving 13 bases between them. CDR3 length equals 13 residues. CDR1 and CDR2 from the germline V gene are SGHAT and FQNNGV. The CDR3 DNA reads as TGTGCCAGCAGCCCGATACGTCTCCCTGAAGCTTTCTTT. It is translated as CASSPIRLPEAFF.

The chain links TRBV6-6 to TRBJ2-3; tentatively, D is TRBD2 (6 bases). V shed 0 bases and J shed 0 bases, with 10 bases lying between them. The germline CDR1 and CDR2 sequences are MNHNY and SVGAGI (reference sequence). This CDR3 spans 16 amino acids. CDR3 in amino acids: CASSYSTGTSTDTQYF. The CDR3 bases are TGTGCCAGCAGTTACTCCACGGGGACTAGCACAGATACGCAGTATTTT.

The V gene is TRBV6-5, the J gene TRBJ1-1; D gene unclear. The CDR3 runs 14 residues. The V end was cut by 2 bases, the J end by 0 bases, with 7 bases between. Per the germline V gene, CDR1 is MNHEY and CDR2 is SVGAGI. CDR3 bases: TGTGCCAGCAGTTACGGAGTTATGAACACTGAAGCTTTCTTT. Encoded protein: CASSYGVMNTEAFF.

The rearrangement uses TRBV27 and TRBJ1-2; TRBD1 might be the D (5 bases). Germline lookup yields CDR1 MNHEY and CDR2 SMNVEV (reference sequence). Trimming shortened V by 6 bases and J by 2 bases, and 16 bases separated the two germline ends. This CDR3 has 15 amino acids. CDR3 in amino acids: CASSPLGGENYGYTF. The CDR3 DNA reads TGTGCCAGCAGCCCCCTAGGAGGGGAGAACTATGGCTACACCTTC.

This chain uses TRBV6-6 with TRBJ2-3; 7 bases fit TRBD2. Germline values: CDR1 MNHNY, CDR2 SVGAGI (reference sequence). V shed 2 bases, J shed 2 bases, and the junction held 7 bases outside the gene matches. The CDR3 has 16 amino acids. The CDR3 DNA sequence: TGTGCCAGCAGTTACGGTGGGAGGGCCCTCACAGATACGCAGTATTTT. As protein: CASSYGGRALTDTQYF.

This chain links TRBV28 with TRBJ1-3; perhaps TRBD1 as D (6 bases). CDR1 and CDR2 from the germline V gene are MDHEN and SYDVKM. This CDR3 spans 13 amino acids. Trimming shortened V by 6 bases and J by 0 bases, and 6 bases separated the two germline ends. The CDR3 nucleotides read TGTGCCAGCAGAGGGGGCTCTGGAAACACCATATATTTT. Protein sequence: CASRGGSGNTIYF.

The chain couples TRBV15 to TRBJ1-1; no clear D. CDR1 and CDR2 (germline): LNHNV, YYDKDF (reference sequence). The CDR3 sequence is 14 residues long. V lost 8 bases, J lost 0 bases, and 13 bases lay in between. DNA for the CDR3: TGTGCCACCGCGACCACGTTCTTGAACACTGAAGCTTTCTTT. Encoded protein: CATATTFLNTEAFF.

This CDR3 reads CASSHRRQLGNTIYF. CDR3 nucleotide sequence: TGTGCCAGCAGCCACAGACGACAGCTTGGAAACACCATATATTTT. The chain has TRBV27 and TRBJ1-3; the D gene is possibly TRBD1 (5 bases). The CDR3 is 15 amino acids. V was trimmed by 6 bases and J by 3 bases, leaving 15 bases between them. The germline CDR1 and CDR2 sequences are MNHEY and SMNVEV (reference sequence).